This is a list of T cell receptor beta chains from one sample in a study of blood T cell repertoires in COVID-19. Profiled with immunoSEQ multiplex PCR; TCRdb holds only in-frame clones, not every one. In the table there are some 260,000 clones, roughly 80% of which are singletons. What was sequenced was PBMCs or T cells enriched from blood (not recorded which). The receptor source for this set is a man younger than 45 with acute COVID-19. CDR3s include the opening cysteine and the closing phenylalanine or tryptophan. D genes are given only for firm matches. Clone size is not always given. Where it is, it says once, few, many or a class for expanded clones.

CDR3 length | D gene | J gene | clone size | V gene | CDR3 protein | CDR3 DNA
15 | - | TRBJ1-3 | - | TRBV5-4 | CASSFGRGPGNTIYF | TGTGCCAGCAGCTTTGGCAGGGGTCCTGGAAACACCATATATTTT
14 | - | TRBJ1-1 | - | TRBV18 | CASSSSLSNTEAFF | TGTGCCAGCTCATCGAGCTTATCGAACACTGAAGCTTTCTTT
15 | - | TRBJ1-2 | - | TRBV6-1 | CASSELERKPYGYTF | TGTGCCAGCAGTGAATTGGAGAGGAAACCCTATGGCTACACCTTC
15 | TRBD2 | TRBJ2-1 | - | TRBV9 | CASSLTGLAGNEQFF | TGTGCCAGCAGCCTTACCGGACTAGCGGGCAATGAGCAGTTCTTC
15 | - | TRBJ1-2 | - | TRBV4-1 | CASSRQGKLNYGYTF | TGCGCCAGCAGCCGCCAGGGTAAACTTAACTATGGCTACACCTTC
15 | - | TRBJ1-2 | - | TRBV29-1 | CSAQAGMSSNYGYTF | TGCAGCGCCCAAGCGGGTATGTCTTCTAACTATGGCTACACCTTC
13 | - | TRBJ1-6 | - | TRBV5-8 | CASRGRGLSPLHF | TGTGCCAGCAGGGGCAGGGGTCTCTCACCCCTCCACTTT
14 | - | TRBJ2-5 | - | TRBV6-5 | CASSYGATQETQYF | TGTGCCAGCAGTTACGGGGCAACTCAAGAGACCCAGTACTTC
15 | TRBD2 | TRBJ2-1 | - | TRBV9 | CASSVVSGRANEQFF | TGTGCCAGCAGCGTAGTTAGCGGGAGGGCCAATGAGCAGTTCTTC
16 | TRBD1 | TRBJ1-4 | - | TRBV25-1 | CASSRPRGRTNEKLFF | TGTGCCAGCAGTCGTCCCAGGGGGCGGACTAATGAAAAACTGTTTTTT
10 | - | TRBJ1-1 | - | TRBV12-3/TRBV12-4 | CASSSRRAFF | TGTGCCAGCAGTTCCCGTAGAGCTTTCTTT
17 | - | TRBJ2-1 | - | TRBV5-4 | CASSSSRVQLLYNEQFF | TGTGCCAGCAGCTCATCGAGGGTACAGTTACTATACAATGAGCAGTTCTTC
13 | TRBD1 | TRBJ1-2 | - | TRBV28 | CASSLTGGADQVF | TGTGCCAGCAGTTTAACAGGGGGCGCGGATCAGGTGTTC
13 | - | TRBJ1-1 | - | TRBV29-1 | CSVAETTTTEAFF | TGCAGCGTTGCGGAGACTACGACCACTGAAGCTTTCTTT
15 | - | TRBJ2-2 | - | TRBV19 | CASITGGPNTGELFF | TGTGCCAGCATAACGGGCGGGCCAAACACCGGGGAGCTGTTTTTT
15 | - | TRBJ1-1 | - | TRBV28 | CASSLSGATTREAFF | TGTGCCAGCAGTTTATCTGGGGCAACAACAAGGGAAGCTTTCTTT
15 | TRBD1 | TRBJ2-3 | - | TRBV24-1 | CATSARGTGSDTQYF | TGTGCCACCAGTGCCAGGGGGACGGGGTCAGATACGCAGTATTTT
15 | - | TRBJ2-3 | - | TRBV5-1 | CASSLALGRPDTQYF | TGTGCCAGCAGCTTGGCCTTAGGGAGACCAGATACGCAGTATTTT
15 | TRBD2 | TRBJ2-1 | - | TRBV4-3 | CASSQVPSGYNEQFF | TGCGCCAGCAGCCAAGTGCCTAGCGGATACAATGAGCAGTTCTTC
16 | TRBD1 | TRBJ1-1 | - | TRBV19 | CASSIDQGELNTEAFF | TGTGCCAGTAGTATAGATCAGGGGGAGCTGAACACTGAAGCTTTCTTT
14 | - | TRBJ1-1 | - | TRBV7-2 | CASSPNRANTEAFF | TGTGCCAGCAGCCCCAACAGGGCGAACACTGAAGCTTTCTTT
15 | TRBD2 | TRBJ2-3 | - | TRBV12-5 | CASGPGLAGRDTQYF | TGTGCTAGTGGTCCGGGACTAGCGGGAAGGGATACGCAGTATTTT
15 | TRBD1 | TRBJ1-6 | - | TRBV3-1/TRBV3-2 | CASSQERDSYSPLHF | TGTGCCAGCAGCCAAGAACGGGACAGCTATTCACCCCTCCACTTT
14 | - | TRBJ2-6 | - | TRBV7-9 | CASSAGVGANVLTF | TGTGCCAGCAGCGCAGGGGTCGGGGCCAACGTCCTGACTTTC
18 | - | TRBJ2-1 | once | TRBV18 | CASSPIDSGHSKYNEQFF | TGTGCCAGCTCACCAATAGACTCGGGACATTCGAAATACAATGAGCAGTTCTTC
14 | - | TRBJ1-6 | - | TRBV7-2 | CASSFGDRDSPLHF | TGTGCCAGCAGCTTCGGAGACAGAGATTCACCCCTCCACTTT
14 | TRBD2 | TRBJ2-5 | - | TRBV29-1 | CSVDRLAVQETQYF | TGCAGCGTTGACAGACTAGCGGTCCAAGAGACCCAGTACTTC
16 | TRBD2 | TRBJ2-1 | - | TRBV14 | CASSPAGTSKNNEQFF | TGTGCCAGCAGCCCGGCCGGGACTAGCAAAAACAATGAGCAGTTCTTC
14 | - | TRBJ2-1 | - | TRBV6-5 | CASSYSAGVAEQFF | TGTGCCAGCAGTTACTCTGCCGGGGTAGCTGAGCAGTTCTTC
15 | TRBD2 | TRBJ2-1 | - | TRBV11-2 | CASSSGTSGRDEQFF | TGTGCCAGCAGCTCCGGGACTAGCGGGAGGGATGAGCAGTTCTTC
17 | TRBD1 | TRBJ1-2 | - | TRBV28 | CASSPSTGTGEIGGYTF | TGTGCCAGCAGTCCCTCCACCGGGACAGGGGAAATCGGGGGCTACACCTTC
14 | TRBD1 | TRBJ2-3 | - | TRBV30 | CAWSPRQGTDTQYF | TGTGCCTGGAGTCCCCGACAGGGTACAGATACGCAGTATTTT
13 | TRBD1 | TRBJ1-2 | - | TRBV6-5 | CARIDRGGYGYTF | TGTGCCCGAATCGACAGGGGGGGCTATGGCTACACCTTC
15 | - | TRBJ1-5 | - | TRBV5-4 | CASRATSYSNQPQHF | TGTGCCAGCAGAGCCACCTCATATAGCAATCAGCCCCAGCATTTT
16 | - | TRBJ1-2 | once | TRBV9 | CASTLGSLPNLYGYTF | TGTGCCAGCACTTTGGGGAGTCTCCCTAATCTATATGGCTACACCTTC
13 | - | TRBJ1-4 | - | TRBV5-4 | CASSLGTDEKLFF | TGTGCCAGCAGCTTGGGGACAGATGAAAAACTGTTTTTT
16 | - | TRBJ2-3 | - | TRBV4-3 | CASSQENGISTDTQYF | TGCGCCAGCAGCCAAGAAAACGGGATCAGCACAGATACGCAGTATTTT
14 | TRBD2 | TRBJ2-1 | - | TRBV7-2 | CASRVEGLANEQFF | TGTGCCAGCAGAGTTGAGGGACTAGCGAATGAGCAGTTCTTC
14 | TRBD2 | TRBJ2-5 | - | TRBV5-1 | CASSLTGGAETQYF | TGTGCCAGCAGCTTAACGGGAGGGGCGGAGACCCAGTACTTC
17 | TRBD1 | TRBJ1-2 | - | TRBV4-2 | CASSLEGGTGVLYGYTF | TGTGCCAGCAGCTTGGAAGGAGGGACAGGGGTCCTCTATGGCTACACCTTC
13 | - | TRBJ1-6 | - | TRBV3-1/TRBV3-2 | CASSQGTNSPLHF | TGTGCCAGCAGCCAAGGGACAAATTCACCCCTCCACTTT
16 | - | TRBJ1-4 | - | TRBV4-1 | CASSQTPGGGWEKLFF | TGCGCCAGCAGCCAAACACCGGGGGGGGGCTGGGAAAAACTGTTTTTT
15 | TRBD2 | TRBJ2-3 | - | TRBV6-5 | CASSRDGGAGDTQYF | TGTGCCAGCAGTCGCGACGGGGGGGCAGGAGATACGCAGTATTTT
16 | - | TRBJ2-1 | few | TRBV5-1 | CASSPILGASYNEQFF | TGTGCCAGCAGCCCGATTCTGGGGGCTTCCTACAATGAGCAGTTCTTC
16 | TRBD2 | TRBJ2-1 | - | TRBV24-1 | CATSDPSGRSYNEQFF | TGTGCCACCAGTGATCCCAGCGGGAGGTCCTACAATGAGCAGTTCTTC
13 | TRBD1 | TRBJ1-2 | - | TRBV6-5 | CASSRTGVYGYTF | TGTGCCAGCAGCCGGACAGGGGTTTATGGCTACACCTTC
15 | - | TRBJ1-5 | - | TRBV4-1 | CASSQGQGAAQPQHF | TGCGCCAGCAGCCAAGGGCAGGGTGCGGCTCAGCCCCAGCATTTT
19 | - | TRBJ2-1 | - | TRBV21-1 | CASSKAQNRDSDSYNEQFF | TGTGCCAGCAGCAAAGCTCAAAACCGGGACAGTGATTCCTACAATGAGCAGTTCTTC
14 | - | TRBJ1-1 | - | TRBV7-3 | CASSPATDRSEAFF | TGTGCCAGCAGCCCCGCAACAGACAGGTCCGAAGCTTTCTTT
17 | TRBD1 | TRBJ2-6 | - | TRBV3-1/TRBV3-2 | CASSQGDRFSGANVLTF | TGTGCCAGCAGCCAAGGGGACAGATTTTCTGGGGCCAACGTCCTGACTTTC
14 | - | TRBJ2-1 | - | TRBV14 | CASSPNRGYNEQFF | TGTGCCAGCAGCCCGAACCGGGGTTACAATGAGCAGTTCTTC
13 | - | TRBJ2-2 | - | TRBV11-3 | CASSLRNTGELFF | TGTGCCAGCAGCTTACGGAACACCGGGGAGCTGTTTTTT
13 | - | TRBJ2-2 | - | TRBV24-1 | CATSDLGAGELFF | TGTGCCACCAGTGATTTGGGAGCCGGGGAGCTGTTTTTT
14 | - | TRBJ1-6 | - | TRBV3-1/TRBV3-2 | CASSQDQAWPPLHF | TGTGCCAGCAGCCAAGACCAGGCCTGGCCACCCCTCCACTTT
15 | - | TRBJ1-4 | few | TRBV18 | CASSSNQGLSEKLFF | TGTGCCAGCTCTTCAAACCAGGGCCTCAGTGAAAAACTGTTTTTT
16 | - | TRBJ1-1 | - | TRBV5-1 | CASSLSEQGFGTEAFF | TGTGCCAGCAGCTTGAGCGAGCAGGGTTTCGGGACTGAAGCTTTCTTT
18 | TRBD2 | TRBJ2-3 | once | TRBV7-2 | CASSLWLETGTSGRAQYF | TGTGCCAGCAGCTTGTGGCTAGAAACCGGGACTAGCGGGAGGGCCCAGTATTTT
15 | - | TRBJ1-2 | - | TRBV19 | CASSYSAGGSYGYTF | TGTGCCAGTAGTTATAGTGCGGGCGGAAGCTATGGCTACACCTTC
15 | TRBD1 | TRBJ1-2 | - | TRBV3-1/TRBV3-2 | CASSQAETGPYGYTF | TGTGCCAGCAGCCAAGCGGAGACAGGGCCCTATGGCTACACCTTC